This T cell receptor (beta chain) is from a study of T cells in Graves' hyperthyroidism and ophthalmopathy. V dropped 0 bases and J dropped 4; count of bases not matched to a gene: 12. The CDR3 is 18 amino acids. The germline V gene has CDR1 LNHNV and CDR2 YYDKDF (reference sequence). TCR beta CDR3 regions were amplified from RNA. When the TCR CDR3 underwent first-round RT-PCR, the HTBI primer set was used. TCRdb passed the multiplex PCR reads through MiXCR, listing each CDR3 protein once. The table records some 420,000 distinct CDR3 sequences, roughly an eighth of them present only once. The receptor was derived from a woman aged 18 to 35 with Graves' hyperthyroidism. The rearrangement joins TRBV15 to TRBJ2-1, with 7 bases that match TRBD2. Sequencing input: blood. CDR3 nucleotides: TGTGCCACCAGCAGAGATTCCCCCCAGCGGGGCTATTACAATGAGCAGTTCTTC. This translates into CATSRDSPQRGYYNEQFF.